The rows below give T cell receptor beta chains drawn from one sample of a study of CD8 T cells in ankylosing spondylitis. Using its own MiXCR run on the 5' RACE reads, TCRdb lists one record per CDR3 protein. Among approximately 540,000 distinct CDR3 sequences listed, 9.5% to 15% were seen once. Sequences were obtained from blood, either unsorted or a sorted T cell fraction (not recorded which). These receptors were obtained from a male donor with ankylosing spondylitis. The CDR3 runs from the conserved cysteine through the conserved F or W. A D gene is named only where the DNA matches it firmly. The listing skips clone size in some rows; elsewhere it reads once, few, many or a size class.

DNA: TGTGCCAGCAGCTTAGAAGGGCATGAGCAGTTCTTC
CDR3: CASSLEGHEQFF
size: few
J: TRBJ2-1
D: NA
V: TRBV11-2

DNA: TGTGCCTGGAGGGGGACTAGCGGCTACAATGAGCAGTTCTTC
CDR3: CAWRGTSGYNEQFF
size: few
J: TRBJ2-1
D: TRBD2
V: TRBV30

DNA: TGCAGTGCTAGAGTTTCCAGCGTAAACTCCTACAATGAGCAGTTCTTC
CDR3: CSARVSSVNSYNEQFF
size: few
J: TRBJ2-1
D: NA
V: TRBV20-1

DNA: TGTGCCAGCAGCTTAGAAGGGCTAGCGGGAGGCAATGAGCAGTTCTTC
CDR3: CASSLEGLAGGNEQFF
size: NA
J: TRBJ2-1
D: TRBD2
V: TRBV11-2

DNA: TGTGCCAGCAGCAACAGGGATGTGACCAAAAACATTCAGTACTTC
CDR3: CASSNRDVTKNIQYF
size: few
J: TRBJ2-4
D: NA
V: TRBV5-6

DNA: TGTGCCAGCAGCCGGGGGGGTAGCGGCTGGGATGAGCAGTTCTTC
CDR3: CASSRGGSGWDEQFF
size: NA
J: TRBJ2-1
D: TRBD2
V: TRBV7-8

DNA: TGTGCCAGCAGCATTAGCGGGGATCAAGAGACCCAGTACTTC
CDR3: CASSISGDQETQYF
size: NA
J: TRBJ2-5
D: TRBD2
V: TRBV9

DNA: TGTGCCAGCCAAAAAAGAAGTACGGACAGCTATGGCTACACCTTC
CDR3: CASQKRSTDSYGYTF
size: NA
J: TRBJ1-2
D: NA
V: TRBV11-3

DNA: TGCAGTTCGGGACAGGGAATGAATGAGCAGTTCTTC
CDR3: CSSGQGMNEQFF
size: few
J: TRBJ2-1
D: TRBD1
V: TRBV20-1

DNA: TGCAGCGCCCGGGCCCCTGAAAAACTGTTTTTT
CDR3: CSARAPEKLFF
size: few
J: TRBJ1-4
D: NA
V: TRBV29-1

DNA: TGCAGTGCTAGAGATAGGGGCCAAGGGGAGATACGTGGCTACACCTTC
CDR3: CSARDRGQGEIRGYTF
size: NA
J: TRBJ1-2
D: NA
V: TRBV20-1

DNA: TGCAGTGCTATAGGGACAGGATACACAGATACGCAGTATTTT
CDR3: CSAIGTGYTDTQYF
size: NA
J: TRBJ2-3
D: TRBD1
V: TRBV20-1

DNA: TGCAGTGCTAGTTCCACTGAGAACACCGGGGAGCTGTTTTTT
CDR3: CSASSTENTGELFF
size: few
J: TRBJ2-2
D: NA
V: TRBV20-1

DNA: TGCAGCGTCGGAGCCGCCAGTTCCCAAAACATTCAGTACTTC
CDR3: CSVGAASSQNIQYF
size: NA
J: TRBJ2-4
D: NA
V: TRBV29-1

DNA: TGTGCCACGTCGGGACCGAACACTGAAGCTTTCTTT
CDR3: CATSGPNTEAFF
size: few
J: TRBJ1-1
D: NA
V: TRBV24-1

DNA: TGCAGTGCTCTCGGAGTCCTCAGCTCCTATAATTCACCCCTCCACTTT
CDR3: CSALGVLSSYNSPLHF
size: NA
J: TRBJ1-6
D: NA
V: TRBV20-1

DNA: TGCAGCTCTCAGGGGGCTATGAACACTGAAGCTTTCTTT
CDR3: CSSQGAMNTEAFF
size: NA
J: TRBJ1-1
D: TRBD1
V: TRBV29-1

DNA: TGTGCCAGTAGTACCACAACCGGGACACGAAATCAGCCCCAGCATTTT
CDR3: CASSTTTGTRNQPQHF
size: few
J: TRBJ1-5
D: NA
V: TRBV19